One sample yielded the 22 T cell receptor beta chains listed below, sequenced in a study of T-cell memory formation after mild COVID-19. TCRdb processed the 5' RACE reads anew with MiXCR; each CDR3 protein has one entry. Altogether 450,000 or so distinct CDR3 sequences are present, 20% being singletons, with the ten largest covering roughly 8%. Sequenced material: PBMCs or a T cell subset sorted from them (not recorded which). These receptors all come from an adult woman who had mild COVID-19 (a few samples of this study predate the infection). Cell type and time point are not known.

The chain employs TRBV5-1 and TRBJ2-7, with TRBD1 as a possible D gene (5 bases). Germline V lookup: CDR1 SGHRS, CDR2 YFSETQ. The CDR3 is 18 residues long. V lost 0 bases to trimming and J lost 4 bases, with 23 bases between them. CDR3 sequence reads: CASSLGSSMIAAGYEQYF. CDR3 bases: TGCGCCAGCAGCTTGGGCAGCTCTATGATAGCCGCAGGGTACGAGCAGTACTTC.

In DNA form, the CDR3 reads TGTGCCAGCAGCTTAAGCCGGCTAGCGGGAGGTCTCTCCTACAATGAGCAGTTCTTC. It encodes CASSLSRLAGGLSYNEQFF. The gene calls are TRBV7-2 and TRBJ2-1; 11 positions agree with TRBD2. The V gene's germline CDR1 is SGHTA and CDR2 FQGNSA. The V gene end was trimmed by 2 bases and the J gene end by 0 bases; junction bases not matched to a gene: 9. The CDR3 has 19 residues. Combining the CDR3 with reference TRBV7-2 and TRBJ2-1 gives the whole variable domain GAGVSQSPSNKVTEKGKDVELRCDPISGHTALYWYRQSLGQGLEFLIYFQGNSAPDKSGLPSDRFSAERTGGSVSTLTIQRTQQEDSAVYLCASSLSRLAGGLSYNEQFFGPGTRLTVL.

The rearrangement links TRBV12-3 or TRBV12-4 to TRBJ1-5; a weak D match, TRBD1 (6 bases). The CDR3 extends over 13 amino acids. Trimming removed 3 bases from V and 5 bases from J, with 8 bases in between. CDR3 sequence: CASSFNRDQPQHF. The CDR3 DNA sequence: TGTGCCAGCAGTTTCAACAGGGATCAGCCCCAGCATTTT.

The chain employs TRBV4-3 and TRBJ2-7, with a possible D match to TRBD1 (6 bases). Deletions cut 3 bases from V and 1 base from J, with 13 bases between. The CDR3 has 15 amino acids. CDR1 is LGHNA and CDR2 is YSLEER in the germline V gene. CDR3 loop: CASSQRTEKSYEQYF. CDR3 bases: TGCGCCAGCAGCCAGAGGACAGAAAAATCCTACGAGCAGTACTTC.

This clonotype was seen a few times. The J gene is TRBJ2-7, the V gene TRBV12-5; 8 bases are shared with TRBD1. V lost 2 bases, J lost 3 bases, and 6 bases stayed unmatched. Germline loops: CDR1 LGHNT, CDR2 FRNRAP. The CDR3 runs 15 residues. CDR3 DNA: TGTGCTAGTGGTTTGCCCCAGGGGGCCGACTACGAGCAGTACTTC. As protein: CASGLPQGADYEQYF.

In its sample, this clonotype was seen many times. The chain recombines TRBV7-2 with TRBJ1-5; D is undetermined. Germline-derived CDR1 and CDR2 are SGHTA and FQGNSA. With 5 bases removed from V and 0 bases from J, the gap between germline ends came to 14 bases. This CDR3 is 16 amino acids long. CDR3 amino acids: CASSPEIGVSNQPQHF. The CDR3 DNA follows: TGTGCCAGCAGCCCCGAGATTGGAGTTAGCAATCAGCCCCAGCATTTT.

This clonotype was picked up a small number of times. CDR3 coding DNA: TGTGCCAGCAGTTACTCTGGACTAGCGGGAGGGCCCACCAACATTCAGTACTTC. This translates into CASSYSGLAGGPTNIQYF. V gene TRBV6-6 combines with J gene TRBJ2-4; 15 positions match TRBD2. CDR3 length: 18 residues. Germline lookup yields CDR1 MNHNY and CDR2 SVGAGI (reference sequence). J lost 7 bases, V lost 0 bases, and 7 bases had no gene match.

The chain uses TRBV7-9 and TRBJ2-7; 11 bases align to TRBD1. CDR3 size: 14 residues. The V segment lost 11 bases and the J segment 2 bases; nucleotides outside the gene matches: 8. From germline, CDR1 is SEHNR and CDR2 FQNEAQ (reference sequence). The CDR3 region has the DNA TGTGCCGTTTCCCCGGGACAGGGGGCCTACGAGCAGTACTTC. It yields the protein CAVSPGQGAYEQYF.

The V and J genes are TRBV12-3 or TRBV12-4 and TRBJ2-3; either TRBD1 or TRBD2 may fit D (5 bases each). The CDR3 has 16 residues. The V gene lost 0 bases and the J gene lost 6 bases, with 16 bases spanning the gap. The CDR3: CASSLAGVPSGDTQYF. The CDR3 coding sequence is TGTGCCAGCAGTTTAGCGGGGGTCCCAAGTGGTGATACGCAGTATTTT.

This clonotype has more than one count but fewer than ten. The J gene is TRBJ2-7, the V gene TRBV6-1; TRBD2 matches 8 bases. The CDR3 covers 13 residues. Germline lookup yields CDR1 MNHNS and CDR2 SASEGT. V lost 7 bases to trimming and J lost 6 bases; unmatched junction nucleotides: 8. Here the CDR3 reads CASKTSDYSEQYF. In nucleotides, the CDR3 is TGTGCCAGCAAGACTAGCGACTACTCCGAGCAGTACTTC.

This clonotype has a handful of counts. The V and J genes are TRBV27 and TRBJ1-3; D gene ambiguous. CDR1 and CDR2 from the germline V gene are MNHEY and SMNVEV (reference sequence). V was shortened by 6 bases and J by 7 bases, with 19 bases between the two germline ends. The CDR3 contains 15 residues. As DNA, the CDR3 is TGTGCCAGCAGCACTTTTGCAGGAGGAGGTAACACCATATATTTT. Protein sequence: CASSTFAGGGNTIYF.

The J gene is TRBJ1-2, the V gene TRBV5-5, with 7 positions matching TRBD1. The V segment lost 4 bases and the J segment 1 base; nucleotides outside the gene matches: 7. Looked up from germline, CDR1 is SGHKS and CDR2 is YYEKEE (reference sequence). The CDR3 spans 15 residues. The CDR3 DNA reads as TGTGCCAGCAGCCCGAGGGGGCCGGATAACTATGGCTACACCTTC. Amino acids: CASSPRGPDNYGYTF.

On this clonotype: At one end the junction does not follow the germline gene, possibly because of a read error. This sequence joins TRBV7-3 and TRBJ2-1, with a possible D match to TRBD1 (5 bases). In germline, CDR1 is SGHTA, CDR2 FQGTGA. This CDR3 contains 15 residues. The CDR3 DNA is TGTGCCAGCAGCTTGGGCGGACCAGGGCGCAATGAGGAGTTCTTC. Residues: CASSLGGPGRNEEFF.

The chain combines TRBV18 with TRBJ2-7; either TRBD1 or TRBD2 may supply D (5 bases each). Per germline, CDR1 KGHSH and CDR2 LQKENI. The V and J ends lost 3 bases and 6 bases respectively, with 18 bases between them. The CDR3 extends over 15 amino acids. This CDR3 reads CASSPGGDPTCEQYF. In nucleotides, the CDR3 is TGTGCCAGCTCACCGGGTGGGGACCCGACCTGCGAGCAGTACTTC.

The V call is TRBV15, the J call TRBJ2-3; D not resolved. V lost 1 base and J lost 4, with 15 bases in between. The germline CDR1 and CDR2 sequences are LNHNV and YYDKDF (reference sequence). The CDR3 extends over 16 amino acids. CDR3 bases: TGTGCCACCAGCAGAGCGACGGTGGTTGAAGCAGATACGCAGTATTTT. It translates to CATSRATVVEADTQYF.

In this sample, this clonotype turned up a few times. J is TRBJ2-5 and V is TRBV6-2 or TRBV6-3, with D tentatively TRBD2 (6 bases). Trimming took off 7 bases at V and 4 bases at J, with 13 bases between the two ends. The CDR3 contains 13 residues. Per germline, CDR1 MNHEY and CDR2 SVGEGT. DNA for the CDR3: TGTGCCAGCATTGAGCGCGGGACAGAGACCCAGTACTTC. This encodes CASIERGTETQYF.

The chain is built from TRBV4-3 and TRBJ2-2, with a weak D call TRBD1 (6 bases). The CDR3 is 15 amino acids. The ends were cut back, 4 bases at V and 7 bases at J, with 16 bases in the middle. From germline, CDR1 is LGHNA and CDR2 YSLEER. CDR3 region: CASSPAGTRGGELFF. Here the CDR3 DNA reads TGCGCCAGCAGCCCGGCCGGGACAAGGGGCGGGGAGCTGTTTTTT.

The rearrangement uses TRBV5-1 and TRBJ2-2; 7 bases are shared with TRBD2. This CDR3 region has 16 residues. V lost 1 base to trimming and J lost 4 bases; unmatched junction nucleotides: 7. Per germline, CDR1 SGHRS and CDR2 YFSETQ. CDR3 sequence (DNA): TGCGCCAGCAGCTTGCGAAGGGGAGGGAGCACCGGGGAGCTGTTTTTT. This codes for CASSLRRGGSTGELFF.

The table lists this clonotype with a few counts. The chain combines TRBV11-2 with TRBJ1-2; D is unclear. Trimming shortened V by 5 bases and J by 4 bases, and 17 bases separated the two germline ends. This CDR3 region has 15 residues. The germline gives CDR1 SGHAT, CDR2 FQNNGV. The CDR3 is CASSPRSDGFYGYTF. The CDR3 nucleotides are TGTGCCAGCAGCCCACGTAGCGACGGATTCTATGGCTACACCTTC.

V gene TRBV6-1 combines with J gene TRBJ1-2, with D tentatively TRBD1 (5 bases). The V end lost 3 bases, the J end lost 7 bases, and 12 bases lay between the germline ends. The CDR3 loop spans 13 amino acids. Germline values: CDR1 MNHNS, CDR2 SASEGT. The CDR3 region has the DNA TGTGCCAGCAGTGAGGCCAGGGAGGTTGGCTACACCTTC. This encodes CASSEAREVGYTF.

J is TRBJ2-2 and V is TRBV27; TRBD1 matches 7 bases. With V trimmed by 4 bases and J by 0 bases, 8 bases remained unmatched. Germline-derived CDR1 and CDR2 are MNHEY and SMNVEV (reference sequence). The CDR3 loop spans 17 amino acids. Here the CDR3 DNA reads TGTGCCAGCAGTTCGCATCCGACAGGGACGAACACCGGGGAGCTGTTTTTT. It yields the protein CASSSHPTGTNTGELFF.

The V and J genes are TRBV5-4 and TRBJ2-5; D may be TRBD1 (6 bases). Trimming cost V 1 base and J 5 bases, with 15 bases left between them. CDR1 is SGHNT, CDR2 YYREEE, per germline (reference sequence). The CDR3 spans 15 residues. The CDR3 protein is CASSLLTGLVETQYF. The CDR3 DNA reads as TGTGCCAGCAGCTTGCTCACAGGGCTGGTTGAGACCCAGTACTTC.